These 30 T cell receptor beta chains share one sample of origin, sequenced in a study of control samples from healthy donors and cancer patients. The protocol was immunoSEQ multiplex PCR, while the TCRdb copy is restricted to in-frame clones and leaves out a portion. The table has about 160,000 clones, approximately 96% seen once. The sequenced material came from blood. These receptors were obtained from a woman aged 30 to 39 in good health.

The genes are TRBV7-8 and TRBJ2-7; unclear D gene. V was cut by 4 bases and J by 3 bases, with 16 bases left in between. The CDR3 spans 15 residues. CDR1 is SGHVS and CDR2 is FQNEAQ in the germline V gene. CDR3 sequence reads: CASSSTLQNHYEQYF. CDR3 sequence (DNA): TGTGCCAGCAGCTCGACACTCCAAAACCACTACGAGCAGTACTTC.

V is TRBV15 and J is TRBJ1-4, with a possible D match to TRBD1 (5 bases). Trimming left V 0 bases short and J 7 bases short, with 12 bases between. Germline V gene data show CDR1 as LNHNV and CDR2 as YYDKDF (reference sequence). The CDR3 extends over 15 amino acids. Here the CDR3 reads CATSRDPTGGEKLFF. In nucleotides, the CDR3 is TGTGCCACCAGCAGAGATCCCACAGGTGGTGAAAAACTGTTTTTT.

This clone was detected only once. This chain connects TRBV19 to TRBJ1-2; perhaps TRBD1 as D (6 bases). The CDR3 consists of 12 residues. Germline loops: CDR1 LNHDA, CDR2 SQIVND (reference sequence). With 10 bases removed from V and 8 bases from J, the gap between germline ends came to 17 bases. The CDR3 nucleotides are TGTGCCACTGAGGGGGGGCGCGAAGGCTACACCTTC. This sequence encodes CATEGGREGYTF.

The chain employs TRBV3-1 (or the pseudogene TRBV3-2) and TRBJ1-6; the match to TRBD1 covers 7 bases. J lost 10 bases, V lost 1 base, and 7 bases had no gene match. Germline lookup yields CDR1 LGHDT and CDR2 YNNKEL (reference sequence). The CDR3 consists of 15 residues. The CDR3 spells CASSQGQGGWSPLHF. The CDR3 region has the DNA TGTGCCAGCAGCCAAGGACAGGGAGGGTGGTCACCCCTCCACTTT.

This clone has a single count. Here the CDR3 reads CASSLGDTTGGYTF. The CDR3 DNA reads as TGCGCCAGCAGCTTAGGGGACACAACGGGAGGCTACACCTTC. This chain joins TRBV5-1 and TRBJ1-2; tentative D call: TRBD1 (6 bases). Between the trimmed V and J ends, which lost 2 bases and 8 bases, there was a span of 16 bases. The CDR3 loop spans 14 amino acids. Germline CDR1 is SGHRS and CDR2 is YFSETQ.

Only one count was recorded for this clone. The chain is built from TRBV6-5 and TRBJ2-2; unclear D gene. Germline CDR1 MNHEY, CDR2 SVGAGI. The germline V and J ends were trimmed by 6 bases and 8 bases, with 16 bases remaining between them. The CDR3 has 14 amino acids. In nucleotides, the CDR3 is TGTGCCAGCAGCAAGGACCGCTCCGGAGGGGAGCTGTTTTTT. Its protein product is CASSKDRSGGELFF.

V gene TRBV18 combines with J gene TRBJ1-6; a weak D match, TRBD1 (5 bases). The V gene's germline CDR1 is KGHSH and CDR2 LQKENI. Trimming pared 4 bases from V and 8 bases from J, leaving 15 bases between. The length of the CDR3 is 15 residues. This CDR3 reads CASSRIRAKDSPLHF. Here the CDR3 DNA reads TGTGCCAGCTCACGGATCAGGGCTAAGGATTCACCCCTCCACTTT.

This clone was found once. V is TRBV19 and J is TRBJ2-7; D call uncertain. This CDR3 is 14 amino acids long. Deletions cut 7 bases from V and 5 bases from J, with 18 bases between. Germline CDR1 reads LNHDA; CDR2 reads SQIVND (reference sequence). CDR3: CASKMERLSDEQYF. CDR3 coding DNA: TGTGCCAGTAAGATGGAGCGTCTGTCCGACGAGCAGTACTTC.

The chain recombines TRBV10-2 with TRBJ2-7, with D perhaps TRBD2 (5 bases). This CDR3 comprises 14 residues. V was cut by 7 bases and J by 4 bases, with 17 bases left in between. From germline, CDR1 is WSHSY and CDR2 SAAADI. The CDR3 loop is CASTPGSAVYEQYF. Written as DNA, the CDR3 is TGCGCCAGCACCCCGGGTAGCGCGGTATACGAGCAGTACTTC.

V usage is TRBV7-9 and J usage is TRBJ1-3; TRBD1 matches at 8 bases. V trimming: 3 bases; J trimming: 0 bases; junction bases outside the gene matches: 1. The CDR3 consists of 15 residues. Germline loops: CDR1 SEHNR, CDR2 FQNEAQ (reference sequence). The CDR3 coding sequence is TGTGCCAGCAGCTTCGGACAGGGCTCTGGAAACACCATATATTTT. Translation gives CASSFGQGSGNTIYF.

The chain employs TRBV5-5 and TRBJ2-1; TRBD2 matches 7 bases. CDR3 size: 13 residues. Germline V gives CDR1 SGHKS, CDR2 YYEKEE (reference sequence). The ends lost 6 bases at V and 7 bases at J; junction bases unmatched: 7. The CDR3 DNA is TGTGCCAGCACCCTGGGAGGGCTGAATGAGCAGTTCTTC. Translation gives CASTLGGLNEQFF. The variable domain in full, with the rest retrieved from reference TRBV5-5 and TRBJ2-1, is DAGVTQSPTHLIKTRGQQVTLRCSPISGHKSVSWYQQVLGQGPQFIFQYYEKEERGRGNFPDRFSARQFPNYSSELNVNALLLGDSALYLCASTLGGLNEQFFGPGTRLTVL.

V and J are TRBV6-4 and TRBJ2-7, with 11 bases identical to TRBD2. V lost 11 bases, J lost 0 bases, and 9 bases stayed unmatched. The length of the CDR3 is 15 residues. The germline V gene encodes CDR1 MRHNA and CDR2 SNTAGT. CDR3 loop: CAERLAGGSSYEQYF. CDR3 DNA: TGTGCCGAGAGGCTAGCGGGAGGAAGCTCCTACGAGCAGTACTTC.

CDR3 DNA: TGTGCCAGCAGCCGGACTAGCGAATACAATGAGCAGTTCTTC. It specifies CASSRTSEYNEQFF. The rearrangement joins TRBV4-2 to TRBJ2-1; 9 bases agree with TRBD2. Germline CDR1 and CDR2: LGHNA and YNFKEQ. Trimming at V came to 4 bases and at J to 4 bases, leaving 2 bases not matched to a gene. The CDR3 loop spans 14 amino acids.

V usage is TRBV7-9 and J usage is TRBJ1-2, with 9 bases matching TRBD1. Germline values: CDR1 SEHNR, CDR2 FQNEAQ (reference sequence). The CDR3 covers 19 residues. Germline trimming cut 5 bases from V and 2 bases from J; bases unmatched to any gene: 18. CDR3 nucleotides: TGTGCCAGCAGCAAAAGGCGATCCGCTGGACAGGGGTCCAACTATGGCTACACCTTC. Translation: CASSKRRSAGQGSNYGYTF.

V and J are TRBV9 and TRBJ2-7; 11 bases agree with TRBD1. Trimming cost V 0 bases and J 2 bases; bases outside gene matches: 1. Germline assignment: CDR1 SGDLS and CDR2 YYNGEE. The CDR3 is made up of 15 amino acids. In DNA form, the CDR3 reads TGTGCCAGCAGCGTAGGGGGACAGGGGGCCTACGAGCAGTACTTC. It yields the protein CASSVGGQGAYEQYF.

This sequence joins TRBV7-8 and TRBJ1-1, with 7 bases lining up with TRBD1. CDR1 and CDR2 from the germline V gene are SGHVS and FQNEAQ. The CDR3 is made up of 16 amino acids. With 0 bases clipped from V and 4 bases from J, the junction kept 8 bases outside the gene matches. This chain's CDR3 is CASSLARQGSGTEAFF. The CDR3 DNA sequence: TGTGCCAGCAGCTTAGCGAGACAGGGATCTGGCACTGAAGCTTTCTTT.

CDR3 coding DNA: TGTGCCAGCAGCCAAGATCGCAGTACTGGAAACACCATATATTTT. Its protein product is CASSQDRSTGNTIYF. The chain joins TRBV4-2 to TRBJ1-3; unclear D gene. V lost 0 bases to trimming and J lost 2 bases, with 8 bases between them. From germline, CDR1 is LGHNA and CDR2 YNFKEQ. The CDR3 is 15 amino acids.

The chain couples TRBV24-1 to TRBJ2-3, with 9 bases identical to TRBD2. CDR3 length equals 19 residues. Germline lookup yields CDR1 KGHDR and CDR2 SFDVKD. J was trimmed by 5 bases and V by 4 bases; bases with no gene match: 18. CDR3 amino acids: CATSEPGGVAGEVVDTQYF. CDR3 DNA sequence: TGTGCCACCAGTGAACCCGGGGGGGTAGCGGGAGAGGTGGTAGATACGCAGTATTTT.

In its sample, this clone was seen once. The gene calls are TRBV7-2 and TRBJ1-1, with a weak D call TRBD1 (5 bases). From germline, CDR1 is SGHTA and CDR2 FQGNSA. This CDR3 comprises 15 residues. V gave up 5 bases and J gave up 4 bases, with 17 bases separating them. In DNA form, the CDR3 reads TGTGCCAGCAGCCCGACCTCAGGGACTGGCACTGAAGCTTTCTTT. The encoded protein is CASSPTSGTGTEAFF. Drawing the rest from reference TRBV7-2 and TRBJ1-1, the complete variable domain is GAGVSQSPSNKVTEKGKDVELRCDPISGHTALYWYRQSLGQGLEFLIYFQGNSAPDKSGLPSDRFSAERTGGSVSTLTIQRTQQEDSAVYLCASSPTSGTGTEAFFGQGTRLTVV.

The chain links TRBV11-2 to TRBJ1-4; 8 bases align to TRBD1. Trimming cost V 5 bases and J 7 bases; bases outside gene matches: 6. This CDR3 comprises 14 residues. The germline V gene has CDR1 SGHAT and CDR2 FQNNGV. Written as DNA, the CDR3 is TGTGCCAGCAGCCACAGGGGGGGGGCTGAAAAACTGTTTTTT. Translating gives CASSHRGGAEKLFF.

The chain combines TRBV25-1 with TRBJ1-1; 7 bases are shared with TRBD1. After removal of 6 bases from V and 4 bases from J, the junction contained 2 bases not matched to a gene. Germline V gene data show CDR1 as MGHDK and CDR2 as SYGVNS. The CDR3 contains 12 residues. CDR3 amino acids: CASSWDSTEAFF. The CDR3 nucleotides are TGTGCCAGCAGCTGGGACAGCACTGAAGCTTTCTTT.

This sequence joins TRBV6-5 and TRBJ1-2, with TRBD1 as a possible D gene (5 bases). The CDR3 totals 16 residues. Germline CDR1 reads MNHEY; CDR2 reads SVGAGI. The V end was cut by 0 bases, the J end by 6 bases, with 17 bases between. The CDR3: CASSYSIGDGPDGYTF. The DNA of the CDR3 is TGTGCCAGCAGTTACTCGATAGGGGATGGTCCTGATGGCTACACCTTC.

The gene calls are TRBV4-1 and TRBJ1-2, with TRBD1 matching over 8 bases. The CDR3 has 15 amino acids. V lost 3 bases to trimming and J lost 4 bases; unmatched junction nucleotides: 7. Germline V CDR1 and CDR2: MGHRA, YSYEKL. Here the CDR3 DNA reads TGCGCCAGCAGCCAGAAAACCGGGACAGGCTATGGCTACACCTTC. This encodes CASSQKTGTGYGYTF.

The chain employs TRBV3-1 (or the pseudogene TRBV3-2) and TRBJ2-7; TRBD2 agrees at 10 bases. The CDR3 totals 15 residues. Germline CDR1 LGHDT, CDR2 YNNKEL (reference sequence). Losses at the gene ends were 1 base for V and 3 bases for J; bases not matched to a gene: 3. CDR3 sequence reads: CASSQGTSGNYEQYF. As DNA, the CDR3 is TGTGCCAGCAGCCAAGGGACTAGCGGAAACTACGAGCAGTACTTC.

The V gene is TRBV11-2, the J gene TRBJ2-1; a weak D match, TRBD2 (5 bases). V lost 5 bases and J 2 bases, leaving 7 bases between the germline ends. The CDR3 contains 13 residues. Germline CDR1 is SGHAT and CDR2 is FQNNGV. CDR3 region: CASSPEAYNEQFF. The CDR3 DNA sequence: TGTGCCAGCAGCCCGGAGGCCTACAATGAGCAGTTCTTC.

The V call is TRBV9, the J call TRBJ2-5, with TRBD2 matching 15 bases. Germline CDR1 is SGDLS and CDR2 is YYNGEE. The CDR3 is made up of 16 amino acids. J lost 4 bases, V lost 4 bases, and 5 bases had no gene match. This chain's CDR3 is CASSPGTSGGIETQYF. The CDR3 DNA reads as TGTGCCAGCAGCCCCGGGACTAGCGGGGGGATAGAGACCCAGTACTTC. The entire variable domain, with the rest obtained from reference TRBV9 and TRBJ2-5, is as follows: DSGVTQTPKHLITATGQRVTLRCSPRSGDLSVYWYQQSLDQGLQFLIQYYNGEERAKGNILERFSAQQFPDLHSELNLSSLELGDSALYFCASSPGTSGGIETQYFGPGTRLLVL.

CDR3 DNA: TGTGCCAGCAGCCAAAATAACTACGAGCAGTACTTC. This encodes CASSQNNYEQYF. The chain employs TRBV3-1 (or the pseudogene TRBV3-2) and TRBJ2-7; D not resolved. V gave up 2 bases and J gave up 3 bases, with 5 bases separating them. Germline CDR1 reads LGHDT; CDR2 reads YNNKEL (reference sequence). This CDR3 comprises 12 residues.

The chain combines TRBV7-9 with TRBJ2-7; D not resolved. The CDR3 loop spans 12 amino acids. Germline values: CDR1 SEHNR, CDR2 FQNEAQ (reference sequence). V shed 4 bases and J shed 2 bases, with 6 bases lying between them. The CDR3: CASSSVAYEQYF. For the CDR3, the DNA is TGTGCCAGCAGCTCAGTGGCCTACGAGCAGTACTTC.

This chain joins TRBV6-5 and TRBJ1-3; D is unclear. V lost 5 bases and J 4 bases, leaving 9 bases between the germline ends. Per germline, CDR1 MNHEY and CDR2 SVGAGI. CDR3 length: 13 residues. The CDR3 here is CASSNLQGNTIYF. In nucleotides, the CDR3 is TGTGCCAGCAGTAACCTACAGGGAAACACCATATATTTT.

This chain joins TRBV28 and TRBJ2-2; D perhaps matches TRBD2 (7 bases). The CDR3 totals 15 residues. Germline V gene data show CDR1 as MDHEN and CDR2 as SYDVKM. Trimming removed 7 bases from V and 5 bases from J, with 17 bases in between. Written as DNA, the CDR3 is TGTGCCAGCACCTTAGGGGGGGCAGGGACCGGGGAGCTGTTTTTT. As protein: CASTLGGAGTGELFF.